The T cell receptor beta chain under discussion was sequenced for a study of T cell responses to AZD1222 COVID-19 vaccine (dated by TCRdb to the early 2020s). About the full investigation: AZD1222 recipients whose second dose came at about 4 weeks and those whose second dose came at about 12 weeks were combined into one group, since spike-specific TCR depth and breadth did not differ between the two schedules. TCR sequencing covered 230 to 250 trial participants: nearly 210 given two doses of AZD1222 and some 25 given two doses of MenACWY control vaccine. Enrollment into the trials was organized by age into subgroups of 18-55, 56-69 and 70-plus years, and those subgroups contained 148, 28 and 57 TCR-sequenced participants, respectively. General findings and caveats noted by the study authors: The vaccine-associated CD4 TCRs covered the entire spike protein, and the dominant responses fell in regions 160-218 and 743-854. Nearly half of unique spike-specific TCRs reportedly recognized epitopes outside regions mutated in the B.1.351 and B.1.1.7 variants. Only a handful of AZD1222 recipients were SARS-CoV-2 seropositive at baseline, limiting conclusions about previously exposed vaccinees. Participants were mostly white British, with more females than males. The authors suggested clonal diversity may have been underestimated. Spike-specific TCR breadth and depth rose significantly after two AZD1222 doses compared with day 0 and with MenACWY recipients. Because no day 14 peak-response samples were available, repertoires were characterized only after the peak T cell response. In the small 56-69-year group, the increase in depth fell short of significance, most likely because of low power.

For this clone: What antigen it recognizes has not been identified. No much larger clonotype is one base removed from it; base qualities were not supplied.

The sample's time point label, in plain terms: baseline before first vaccination. Vaccinee samples came from UK trials COV001 and COV002, including a single-blind randomized controlled phase 2/3 trial of AZD1222 (ChAdOx1 nCoV-19) in healthy adults. For TCRbeta chain sequencing, PBMC samples from trial participants were taken at day 0 and at day 28 after the second dose. The CDR3 regions of human TCRbeta chains were subjected to immunosequencing. On the authors' methods: TCRs in the repertoires were matched against a reference library of SARS-CoV-2-specific TCRs that had been generated with the MIRA antigen-specificity platform. Breadth was defined as the fraction of unique TCRs that were SARS-CoV-2-associated, and depth was defined as the fraction of total T cells that were SARS-CoV-2-associated. Each spike-specific TCR was assigned to its reactive spike region and to a CD4 or CD8 class using the MIRA data. Log10-transformed breadth and depth values were compared by one-way ANOVA with Sidak's multiple comparisons tests. The clones in this table, taken by TCRdb from immuneACCESS, are in-frame only. Not every clone is retained; where verified, under half of the shortfall comes from an unresolved V gene, and the cause of the rest is unknown. That table furnishes V, J and clone size, whereas the DNA furnished D and trimming. The sample has about 140,000 clones on record, around 90% of them singletons. The biggest ten clones account for 3.1% of the sample.

Its CDR3 holds 16 amino acids, cysteine through phenylalanine. The kept DNA is CDR3 alone, 48 bases in frame from the first base. Based on the germline V gene (reference sequence), the CDR1 and CDR2 sequences are LGHDT and YNNKEL. V is reduced by 2 bases and J by 2 bases, leaving a spacing of 15 bases between them. The V and J genes are TRBV3-1 (or the pseudogene TRBV3-2) and TRBJ1-2, with TRBD1 perhaps the D gene, on 6 matching bases. The specimen comprised peripheral blood, sampled on day 0 of AZD1222 vaccination. The sequence was collected from an adult in good health. The CDR3: CASSQTGGRRNYGYTF. The sequenced DNA is TGTGCCAGCAGCCAAACGGGGGGCAGGAGGAACTATGGCTACACCTTC.